This T cell receptor beta chain was retrieved from a study of T-cell reconstitution after alpha-beta-depleted transplantation in children. A TCRbeta library incorporating unique molecular identifiers was prepared. Via MiXCR, TCRdb re-called the PCR reads, giving one row per CDR3 protein. The table records about 480,000 distinct CDR3 sequences, 9.5% to 15% of them present only once. The germline CDR1 and CDR2 sequences are GTSNPN and SVGIG (reference sequence). With 2 bases removed from V and 5 bases from J, the gap between germline ends came to 22 bases. The CDR3 spans 17 residues. This clonotype was found a few times.

The V call is TRBV30, the J call TRBJ1-5; D is perhaps TRBD1 (5 bases). Material: PBMCs from the stem cell graft donor, obtained from the stem cell graft. This clonotype was sampled from a human donor who donated a stem cell graft to a child with combined immunodeficiency. CDR3: CAWSTHTGLLGHQPQHF. The CDR3 DNA sequence: TGTGCCTGGAGTACCCATACGGGACTTCTCGGCCATCAGCCCCAGCATTTT.